Listed below are T cell receptor beta chains from one sample, sequenced in a study of chemoradiotherapy in HPV16-positive cancers. Some clones are missing from TCRdb's copy, which holds only in-frame ones; the method was immunoSEQ multiplex PCR. The repertoire includes approximately 7,500 clones, around 70% of them detected once, and roughly 31% sits in the top ten. The material was obtained from a patient who underwent chemoradiotherapy. The receptors come from a human donor with HPV-associated anogenital cancer. CDR3s include the opening cysteine and the closing phenylalanine or tryptophan. The order of the fields is D gene, J gene, clone size, V gene, CDR3 protein, CDR3 DNA. D genes are given only for firm matches. Some rows mark clone size as missing; the rest say once, few, many or name a class of expanded clone.

.,TRBJ1-3,few,TRBV4-3,CASSQETPGSGNTIYF,TGCGCCAGCAGCCAAGAGACGCCGGGCTCTGGAAACACCATATATTTT
TRBD1,TRBJ1-5,.,TRBV5-6,CASSQTGTGNQPQHF,TGTGCCAGCAGCCAAACCGGGACAGGTAATCAGCCCCAGCATTTT
.,TRBJ1-1,.,TRBV5-1,CASGEGPNTEAFF,TGCGCCTCGGGAGAGGGACCGAACACTGAAGCTTTCTTT
TRBD2,TRBJ2-1,.,TRBV7-3,CASSSGLATYNEQFF,TGTGCCAGCAGCTCGGGACTAGCGACATACAATGAGCAGTTCTTC
.,TRBJ1-1,.,TRBV6-1,CASRDYSGARTEAFF,TGTGCCAGCAGAGATTATAGTGGGGCGCGCACTGAAGCTTTCTTT
.,TRBJ2-1,.,TRBV11-3,CASSREGGRFYNEQFF,TGTGCCAGCAGCCGCGAAGGGGGACGCTTCTACAATGAGCAGTTCTTC
TRBD2,TRBJ2-5,.,TRBV29-1,CSVDGRGLAGRGQETQYF,TGCAGCGTTGATGGTCGTGGGCTAGCGGGTCGGGGTCAAGAGACCCAGTACTTC
.,TRBJ1-1,.,TRBV7-6,CASSSGLTNTEAFF,TGTGCCAGCAGCTCGGGACTAACGAACACTGAAGCTTTCTTT
.,TRBJ1-1,.,TRBV19,CATVLPGQKAEAFF,TGTGCCACTGTTTTACCGGGGCAGAAGGCTGAAGCTTTCTTT
.,TRBJ2-1,.,TRBV2,CALGRPFSAEQFF,TGTGCCCTTGGTCGGCCTTTTTCAGCTGAGCAGTTCTTC